Given below is one T cell receptor (beta chain) in context. This entry belongs to a study of blood T cell repertoires in COVID-19. Study context: Sites in the United States, Italy and Spain provided acute and convalescent COVID-19 samples. The analysed material was cDNA or gDNA that came from T cells, B-cell-depleted T cells, or PBMCs.

Germline lookup yields CDR1 MGHRA and CDR2 YSYEKL. J lost 1 base, V lost 1 base, and 7 bases had no gene match. The CDR3 totals 20 residues. In the authors' workflow: It was from reference gene primer amplification that nucleated cell counts were estimated. Using immunoSEQ multiplex PCR, the repertoire was profiled, and TCRdb retains in-frame clones only, with some absent. The V and J calls and clone size are taken from that table; D and trimming were inferred from the DNA. The sample holds some 220,000 clones, 92% seen once. Seattle cases were enrolled at active infection and followed longitudinally.

The chain recombines TRBV4-1 with TRBJ2-2; 15 bases align to TRBD2. The sequenced material came from peripheral blood. This clonotype was sampled from a man under 40 with COVID-19, enrolled during active disease. The DNA for the CDR3 is TGCGCCAGCAGCCAAGCCCCGGGACTAGCGGGGGGCAAGAACACCGGGGAGCTGTTTTTT. This codes for CASSQAPGLAGGKNTGELFF.